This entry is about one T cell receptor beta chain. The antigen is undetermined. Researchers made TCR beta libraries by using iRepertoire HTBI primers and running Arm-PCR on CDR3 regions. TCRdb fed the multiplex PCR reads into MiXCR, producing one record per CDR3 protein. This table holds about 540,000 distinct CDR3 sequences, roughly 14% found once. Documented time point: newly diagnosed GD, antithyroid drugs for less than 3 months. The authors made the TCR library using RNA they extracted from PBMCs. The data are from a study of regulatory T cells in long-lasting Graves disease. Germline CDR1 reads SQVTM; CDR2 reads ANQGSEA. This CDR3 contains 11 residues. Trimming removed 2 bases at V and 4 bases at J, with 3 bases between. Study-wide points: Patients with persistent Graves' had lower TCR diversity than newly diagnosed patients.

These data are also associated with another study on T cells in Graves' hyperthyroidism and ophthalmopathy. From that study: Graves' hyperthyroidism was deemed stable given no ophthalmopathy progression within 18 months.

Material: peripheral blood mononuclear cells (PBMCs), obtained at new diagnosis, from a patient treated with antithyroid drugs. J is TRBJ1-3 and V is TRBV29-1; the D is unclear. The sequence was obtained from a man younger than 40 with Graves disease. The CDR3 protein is CSVERGNTIYF. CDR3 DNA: TGCAGCGTTGAACGGGGAAACACCATATATTTT. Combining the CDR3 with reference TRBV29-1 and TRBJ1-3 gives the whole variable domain SAVISQKPSRDICQRGTSLTIQCQVDSQVTMMFWYRQQPGQSLTLIATANQGSEATYESGFVIDKFPISRPNLTFSTLTVSNMSPEDSSIYLCSVERGNTIYFGEGSWLTVV.